This TCR beta chain emerged from a study of blood T cell repertoires in COVID-19. Across the study: Material from acute and convalescent COVID-19 was sourced from the United States, Italy and Spain. From T cells, B-cell-depleted T cells, or PBMCs came the material, which was cDNA or gDNA.

Trimming took off 5 bases at V and 7 bases at J, with 17 bases between the two ends. Looked up from germline, CDR1 is MRHNA and CDR2 is SNTAGT. The CDR3 contains 14 residues. The method was immunoSEQ multiplex PCR; TCRdb's version includes in-frame clones alone and lacks a portion of them. Seen here are about 150,000 clones, 70% to 85% observed once, and the top ten hold around 32%. The chain employs TRBV6-4 and TRBJ1-2; tentatively, D is TRBD1 (6 bases). This TCR derives from a woman aged 55-70 years with acute or convalescent COVID-19. Sequencing used peripheral blood. CDR3 in DNA: TGTGCCAGCAGTCCGGGACACCAACGGATTGGCTACACCTTC. Translated: CASSPGHQRIGYTF.